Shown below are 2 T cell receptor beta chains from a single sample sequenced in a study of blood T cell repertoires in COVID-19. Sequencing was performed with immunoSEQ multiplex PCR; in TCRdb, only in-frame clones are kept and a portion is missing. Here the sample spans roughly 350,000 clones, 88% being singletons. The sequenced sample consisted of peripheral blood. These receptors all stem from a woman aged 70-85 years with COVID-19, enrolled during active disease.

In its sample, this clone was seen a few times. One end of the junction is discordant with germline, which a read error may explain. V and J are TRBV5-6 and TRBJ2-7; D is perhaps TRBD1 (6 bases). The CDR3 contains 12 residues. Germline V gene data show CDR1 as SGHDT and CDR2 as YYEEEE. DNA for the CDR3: TGTGCCAGCAGCTACCCGGACAGTGGGGTTCACTTC. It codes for CASSYPDSGVHF.

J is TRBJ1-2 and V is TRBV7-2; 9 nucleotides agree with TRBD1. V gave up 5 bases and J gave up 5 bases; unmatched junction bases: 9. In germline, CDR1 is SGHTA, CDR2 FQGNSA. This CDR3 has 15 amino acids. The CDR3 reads CASSGGTGRGYGYTF. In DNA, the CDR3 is TGTGCCAGCAGCGGGGGGACAGGGCGCGGATATGGCTACACCTTC.